The sequence of this TCR beta chain was determined in a study of shared clonotypes between healthy human individuals (dated by TCRdb to 2020 to 2022). With respect to the entire study: The cohort included a few men and two women between 18 and 49 years of age. To increase sequencing depth and limit assay-specific biases, different laboratories used diverse techniques to prepare libraries and sequence TCR repertoires. For each donor, CD4 naive and CD4 memory were each given three plates, CD8 naive was given two plates, and CD8 memory was given one plate. To estimate repertoire size and how much clonotype sharing occurs between individuals, the study deeply sequenced the blood TCR repertoires of five healthy adults. Per donor, leukapheresis produced somewhere between about 0.9 and 10 billion PBMCs.

Here is what the overall study found, with its caveats: Clonotypes shared by all four sorted-subset donors showed higher generation probabilities than non-shared clonotypes. Sampling was restricted to blood, and TCR repertoires in tissues likely differ from the TCR repertoires found in blood. Estimated clonotype richness was generally larger for naive than for memory subsets. Pairwise subsampling led to the expectation that sequencing depth would affect the degree of clonotype sharing among donors. Rarefaction of sorted-subset datasets indicated incomplete sequencing despite the large sequencing depth. Because the study included only a small number of donors, the genetic and exposure-history diversity represented was limited. When four donors were compared, the shared fraction of clonotypes was roughly 5% for naive CD4, around 4% for naive CD8, 2% to 2.5% for memory CD4, and roughly 0.4% for memory CD8.

This clone has a single count. Its recognized antigen is unknown. Per-nucleotide qualities are absent, and no much larger clonotype sits a single base away. TCR CDR3 regions were amplified from genomic DNA by multiplex PCR using the deep immunoSEQ assay. Genomic DNA extracted from each cell subset was distributed evenly over all wells of several immunoSEQ 96-well plates, and each plate served as one replicate. For sorted subsets, roughly 200 ng genomic DNA, equal to tens of thousands of T cell genomes, was loaded into each replicate PCR. Purified libraries were measured with a Qubit 3.0 fluorometer, size-checked on a Bioanalyzer 2100, and measured again with the KAPA Library Quantification kit. Every immunoSEQ 96-well plate was sequenced on a separate single-read 150-cycle Illumina NextSeq 550 flow cell. From the authors' description of their analysis: Because the immunoSEQ output held only junctional sequences and lacked quality scores, the filtering could not match the filtering applied to full-length reads. To assign V/J genes and CDR3, sequences were annotated against IMGT germline references using PyIR, a Python wrapper for IgBLAST v1.9. Reads were removed for weak V/J assignments (E-value above 1e-6), missing CDR3, stop codons, out-of-frame junctions, or ambiguous translated residues. A V3J clonotype was defined by an identical inferred V gene, J gene, and CDR3 amino acid sequence. Percentage overlap between repertoires was computed as shared unique clonotypes divided by the size of the smaller repertoire. Three approaches were used to assess repertoire richness: RTK rarefaction, the Chao1 estimator, and Recon v2.1 estimates of unobserved clonotypes. Generation probabilities were computed with OLGA for all TCRbeta clonotypes obtained by the gDNA method from several donors. This immuneACCESS table, as held by TCRdb, lists in-frame sequences with V and J called but not all clones. Of the missing ones, under half trace to an unresolved V gene in checked studies; the others have no known cause. That table furnishes V, J and clone size, whereas the DNA furnished D and trimming. The sample yields about 2.4 million clones; 80% to 95% were counted once. The ten largest clones capture roughly 0.39% of the sample.

Healthy HIV-negative adults with no recently reported acute infections or vaccinations were included as donors. Only Caucasian adults living in Nashville, Tennessee, USA were represented among the donors. Magnetic negative selection was used to enrich CD4+ T cells, after which naive cells were positively selected on CD45RA and the negative fraction became the memory subset. Blood was obtained by leukapheresis, after which PBMCs were separated by Ficoll-Histopaque density gradient centrifugation and cryopreserved in liquid nitrogen vapor phase. Analytical flow cytometry was used to check the purity and quantity of each magnetically sorted T cell population. From each sorted fraction, genomic DNA was isolated and quantified by UV absorbance on a Nanodrop 2000c. Trimmed from V: 5 bases; trimmed from J: 5 bases; junction bases lacking a gene match: 3. CDR1 and CDR2, looked up from the germline V gene (reference sequence), are MNHEY and SMNVEV. The CDR3 numbers 15 residues from cysteine through phenylalanine. The CDR3 DNA has 45 bases and is translated from base 1.

The clonotype was recovered from a man aged 18 to 29 in good health. Some clones in this sample may be carry-over from other donors' samples. The rearranged chain carries TRBV27 and TRBJ2-2; 12 junctional bases match TRBD2. Sequencing used naive CD4+ T cells from PBMCs. Taken with the paper, the label for cell subset or site translates to: CD45RA+ positively selected. Here the CDR3 is given as CASSQTSGGTGELFF. DNA sequence: TGTGCCAGCAGTCAAACTAGCGGGGGGACCGGGGAGCTGTTTTTT.